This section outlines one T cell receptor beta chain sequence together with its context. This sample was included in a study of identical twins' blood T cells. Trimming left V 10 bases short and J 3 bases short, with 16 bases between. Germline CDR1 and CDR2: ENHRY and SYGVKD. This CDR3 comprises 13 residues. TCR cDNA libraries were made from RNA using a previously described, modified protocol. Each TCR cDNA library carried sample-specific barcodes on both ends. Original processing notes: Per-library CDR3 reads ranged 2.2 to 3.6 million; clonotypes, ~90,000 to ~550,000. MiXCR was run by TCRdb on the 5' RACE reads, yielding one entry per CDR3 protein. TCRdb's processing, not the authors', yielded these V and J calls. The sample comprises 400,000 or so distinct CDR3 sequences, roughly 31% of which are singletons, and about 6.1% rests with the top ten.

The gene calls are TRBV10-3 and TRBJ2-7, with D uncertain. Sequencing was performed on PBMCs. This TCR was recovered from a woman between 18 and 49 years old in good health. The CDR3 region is CASSHTSDYEQYF. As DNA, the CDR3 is TGTGCCAGCAGCCATACCTCCGACTACGAGCAGTACTTC.